The 29 T cell receptor beta chains given below trace back to one sample, sequenced in a study of T cell responses to AZD1222 COVID-19 vaccine. TCRdb's table, derived via immunoSEQ multiplex PCR, lists solely in-frame clones and lacks some. The data contain 130,000 to 150,000 clones, roughly 92% of them singletons. Specimen: peripheral blood, collected on day 0 of AZD1222 vaccination. These receptors originate from an adult in good health.

In the case of this clone: Other DNA sequences in the same sample also yield this CDR3. The chain uses TRBV6-5 and TRBJ1-1; no firm D call. Germline V lookup: CDR1 MNHEY, CDR2 SVGAGI. The CDR3 is 14 amino acids. Trimming took 6 bases from V and 1 from J, leaving 12 bases between them. The CDR3 region is CASSLRRTNTEAFF. DNA for the CDR3: TGTGCCAGCAGCCTCAGGAGAACGAACACTGAAGCTTTCTTT.

This rearrangement joins TRBV2 to TRBJ1-1; TRBD1 matches at 8 bases. Trimming at V came to 6 bases and at J to 10 bases, leaving 13 bases not matched to a gene. This CDR3 contains 14 residues. Germline V lookup: CDR1 SNHLY, CDR2 FYNNEI. The CDR3 loop is CASRGTGLALRAFF. The CDR3 region has the DNA TGTGCCAGCAGAGGGACAGGCTTGGCGCTGAGAGCTTTCTTT.

The gene calls are TRBV6-5 and TRBJ2-1; D ambiguous. V gave up 2 bases and J gave up 6 bases, with 11 bases separating them. Germline V gene sequence: CDR1 MNHEY, CDR2 SVGAGI. The length of the CDR3 is 14 residues. The CDR3 nucleotides read TGTGCCAGCAGTTACGGTCTATCGGGCAATGAGCAGTTCTTC. Translation gives CASSYGLSGNEQFF.

The V gene is TRBV29-1, the J gene TRBJ2-7; D not resolved. Trimming pared 7 bases from V and 5 bases from J, leaving 12 bases between. CDR3 size: 11 residues. The germline CDR1 and CDR2 sequences are SQVTM and ANQGSEA. CDR3 region: CSATTGNEQYF. In nucleotides, the CDR3 is TGCAGCGCCACTACGGGCAACGAGCAGTACTTC.

This chain joins TRBV2 and TRBJ1-5; tentative D call: TRBD1 (6 bases). The CDR3 contains 15 residues. Trimming removed 5 bases at V and 0 bases at J, with 11 bases between. Germline V gene data show CDR1 as SNHLY and CDR2 as FYNNEI. Here the CDR3 reads CASSPDRNSNQPQHF. The CDR3 nucleotides are TGTGCCAGCAGTCCCGACAGGAATAGCAATCAGCCCCAGCATTTT.

This rearrangement joins TRBV7-9 to TRBJ1-2; no clear D. The CDR3 spans 14 residues. V lost 5 bases and J lost 0, with 10 bases in between. CDR1 SEHNR and CDR2 FQNEAQ come from the germline V gene (reference sequence). CDR3 region: CASSLPLTNYGYTF. For the CDR3, the DNA is TGTGCCAGCAGCCTCCCGCTTACTAACTATGGCTACACCTTC.

This rearrangement joins TRBV2 to TRBJ1-5; D unresolved. Germline-derived CDR1 and CDR2 are SNHLY and FYNNEI. CDR3 length: 12 amino acids. V gave up 5 bases and J gave up 9 bases, with 11 bases separating them. CDR3 in DNA: TGTGCCAGCAGTTTCTTCCTGCGGCCCCAGCATTTT. It yields the protein CASSFFLRPQHF.

This rearrangement joins TRBV9 to TRBJ1-1; D might be TRBD1 (6 bases). CDR1 is SGDLS, CDR2 YYNGEE, per germline. V was pared by 5 bases and J by 1 base, with 12 bases between. The CDR3 loop spans 14 amino acids. CDR3 residues: CASSPNRANTEAFF. CDR3 nucleotides: TGTGCCAGCAGTCCAAACAGGGCGAACACTGAAGCTTTCTTT. The full variable domain, rest sourced from reference TRBV9 and TRBJ1-1, is DSGVTQTPKHLITATGQRVTLRCSPRSGDLSVYWYQQSLDQGLQFLIQYYNGEERAKGNILERFSAQQFPDLHSELNLSSLELGDSALYFCASSPNRANTEAFFGQGTRLTVV.

This sequence joins TRBV5-1 and TRBJ2-1; no reliable D call. The ends were cut back, 4 bases at V and 2 bases at J, with 13 bases in the middle. Germline loops: CDR1 SGHRS, CDR2 YFSETQ. The CDR3 length is 15 residues. CDR3: CASSPQGGTYNEQFF. CDR3 coding DNA: TGCGCCAGCAGCCCCCAAGGCGGAACCTACAATGAGCAGTTCTTC.

This clone was detected once. The chain combines TRBV7-6 with TRBJ1-5, with D possibly TRBD1 on 5 matching bases. Germline loops: CDR1 SGHVS, CDR2 FNYEAQ. V lost 1 base and J lost 6, with 10 bases in between. CDR3 length: 14 residues. CDR3 region: CASSLGGTGQPQHF. CDR3 nucleotide sequence: TGTGCCAGCAGCTTAGGAGGGACGGGTCAGCCCCAGCATTTT.

On this clone: Other DNA sequences in the same sample also yield this CDR3. The chain combines TRBV7-9 with TRBJ1-2, with 11 bases matching TRBD1. The CDR3 runs 15 residues. The germline V gene has CDR1 SEHNR and CDR2 FQNEAQ (reference sequence). With 5 bases clipped from V and 2 bases from J, the junction kept 4 bases outside the gene matches. Here the CDR3 reads CASSLGQGANYGYTF. CDR3 bases: TGTGCCAGCAGCCTCGGACAGGGGGCGAACTATGGCTACACCTTC. The full variable domain, in which reference TRBV7-9 and TRBJ1-2 provide the parts outside the CDR3, is DTGVSQNPRHKITKRGQNVTFRCDPISEHNRLYWYRQTLGQGPEFLTYFQNEAQLEKSRLLSDRFSAERPKGSFSTLEIQRTEQGDSAMYLCASSLGQGANYGYTFGSGTRLTVV.

V and J are TRBV10-3 and TRBJ1-2, with unresolved D. V gave up 3 bases and J gave up 7 bases, with 12 bases separating them. The CDR3 totals 13 residues. Germline CDR1 ENHRY, CDR2 SYGVKD. The CDR3 spells CAISDGRRSGYTF. The DNA of the CDR3 is TGTGCCATCAGTGACGGCCGAAGGAGTGGCTACACCTTC.

This sequence joins TRBV7-3 and TRBJ2-3, with unresolved D. Germline CDR1 SGHTA, CDR2 FQGTGA. The CDR3 runs 13 residues. Trimming took off 5 bases at V and 4 bases at J, with 10 bases between the two ends. This chain's CDR3 is CASSVRLADTQYF. The DNA for the CDR3 is TGTGCCAGCAGCGTTAGATTGGCAGATACGCAGTATTTT.

This rearrangement joins TRBV10-2 to TRBJ2-1, with 8 nucleotides matching TRBD2. CDR3 length: 16 residues. The germline V gene encodes CDR1 WSHSY and CDR2 SAAADI. Trimming took 3 bases from V and 0 from J; bases not matched to a gene: 4. DNA of the CDR3: TGCGCCAGCAGTGATATCAGCGGGAGCTCCTACAATGAGCAGTTCTTC. It specifies CASSDISGSSYNEQFF.

The count of this clone is one. The genes are TRBV28 and TRBJ2-7; a weak D match, TRBD1 (5 bases). The germline CDR1 and CDR2 sequences are MDHEN and SYDVKM. V was pared by 6 bases and J by 5 bases, with 26 bases between. The CDR3 contains 17 residues. The CDR3 nucleotides are TGTGCCAGCAGCTACACCTACCAGGGATCCCATGGAGACGAGCAGTACTTC. Its protein is CASSYTYQGSHGDEQYF.

This rearrangement joins TRBV10-2 to TRBJ2-2; TRBD2 aligns across 7 bases. The germline CDR1 and CDR2 sequences are WSHSY and SAAADI. J lost 2 bases, V lost 3 bases, and 3 bases had no gene match. This CDR3 contains 15 residues. CDR3 sequence (DNA): TGCGCCAGCAGTGAAACAGCGGGAAACACCGGGGAGCTGTTTTTT. It codes for CASSETAGNTGELFF.

The CDR3 reads CASSPSGTGKYGYTF. The CDR3 DNA is TGCGCCAGCAGCCCTAGCGGGACCGGGAAATATGGCTACACCTTC. This chain uses TRBV5-1 with TRBJ1-2; a weak D match, TRBD1 (5 bases). Per the germline V gene, CDR1 is SGHRS and CDR2 is YFSETQ. V lost 4 bases and J 5 bases, leaving 18 bases between the germline ends. The CDR3 covers 15 residues.

V gene TRBV5-1 combines with J gene TRBJ1-5; 7 nucleotides agree with TRBD1. Germline V gene lookup returns CDR1 SGHRS and CDR2 YFSETQ. This CDR3 contains 15 residues. J was trimmed by 4 bases and V by 0 bases; bases with no gene match: 4. The CDR3 protein is CASSLGGQSNQPQHF. The CDR3 DNA follows: TGCGCCAGCAGCTTGGGGGGACAGTCAAATCAGCCCCAGCATTTT.

The gene calls are TRBV27 and TRBJ2-1, with D perhaps TRBD2 (6 bases). Trimming left V 2 bases short and J 1 base short, with 21 bases between. Germline CDR1 and CDR2: MNHEY and SMNVEV (reference sequence). This CDR3 region has 19 residues. CDR3 nucleotide sequence: TGTGCCAGCAGTTTAAAGGGACTTACTTTTTCCTGGTCCTACAATGAGCAGTTCTTC. This sequence encodes CASSLKGLTFSWSYNEQFF.

This sequence joins TRBV4-2 and TRBJ2-7; D possibly uses TRBD1 or TRBD2 (5 bases each). Trimming pared 0 bases from V and 4 bases from J, leaving 10 bases between. Germline CDR1 reads LGHNA; CDR2 reads YNFKEQ. The CDR3 runs to 14 residues. CDR3 in amino acids: CASSQEAGTYEQYF. For the CDR3, the DNA is TGTGCCAGCAGCCAAGAAGCAGGGACGTACGAGCAGTACTTC.

J is TRBJ2-5 and V is TRBV7-9; 8 bases line up with TRBD2. The CDR3 contains 14 residues. Germline V gene lookup returns CDR1 SEHNR and CDR2 FQNEAQ (reference sequence). V lost 5 bases, J lost 5 bases, and 7 bases stayed unmatched. CDR3 protein: CASSIGLAWETQYF. CDR3 DNA: TGTGCCAGCAGCATTGGACTAGCTTGGGAGACCCAGTACTTC.

J is TRBJ2-7 and V is TRBV7-2; D not certain. V was trimmed by 2 bases and J by 10 bases, leaving 15 bases between them. CDR1 and CDR2 (germline): SGHTA, FQGNSA. This CDR3 has 13 residues. The CDR3 sequence is CASSLPAPSNQYF. The CDR3 region has the DNA TGTGCCAGCAGCTTACCAGCCCCTTCCAACCAGTACTTC.

This chain connects TRBV18 to TRBJ2-1; a weak D match, TRBD2 (5 bases). Germline CDR1 and CDR2: KGHSH and LQKENI. V was clipped by 6 bases and J by 3 bases, with 18 bases between them. The CDR3 extends over 16 amino acids. This CDR3 is CASSPLTRGDYNEQFF. As DNA, the CDR3 is TGTGCCAGCTCCCCCCTCACCCGGGGAGACTACAATGAGCAGTTCTTC.

V usage is TRBV13 and J usage is TRBJ2-1, with TRBD1 identical over 9 bases. With 5 bases clipped from V and 8 bases from J, the junction kept 13 bases outside the gene matches. The germline gives CDR1 PRHDT, CDR2 FYEKMQ (reference sequence). CDR3 size: 16 residues. The CDR3 spells CASSAGTGRFGDEQFF. The CDR3 DNA sequence: TGTGCCAGCAGCGCCGGGACAGGGAGGTTCGGGGATGAGCAGTTCTTC.

This clone is a singleton in its sample. CDR3 sequence reads: CASSLDSLNQPQHF. For the CDR3, the DNA is TGTGCCAGCAGCTTAGACTCTTTGAATCAGCCCCAGCATTTT. The chain links TRBV11-2 to TRBJ1-5, with unresolved D. Germline V gives CDR1 SGHAT, CDR2 FQNNGV. V gave up 0 bases and J gave up 4 bases, with 7 bases separating them. The CDR3 runs to 14 residues. Based on the CDR3 plus reference TRBV11-2 and TRBJ1-5, the full variable domain is EAGVAQSPRYKIIEKRQSVAFWCNPISGHATLYWYQQILGQGPKLLIQFQNNGVVDDSQLPKDRFSAERLKGVDSTLKIQPAKLEDSAVYLCASSLDSLNQPQHFGDGTRLSIL.

This sequence joins TRBV27 and TRBJ2-2; D is possibly TRBD2 (5 bases). Germline CDR1 and CDR2: MNHEY and SMNVEV (reference sequence). The CDR3 consists of 14 residues. Deletions cut 10 bases from V and 5 bases from J, with 17 bases between. The CDR3 is CATGGRTLTGELFF. CDR3 nucleotide sequence: TGTGCCACCGGAGGCAGGACCTTAACCGGGGAGCTGTTTTTT.

J is TRBJ1-4 and V is TRBV10-1; 10 bases are shared with TRBD1. In germline, CDR1 is WNHNN, CDR2 SYGVQD (reference sequence). Trimming at V came to 9 bases and at J to 3 bases, leaving 13 bases not matched to a gene. The CDR3 covers 17 residues. The CDR3 protein is CASCRDRGPGANEKLFF. CDR3 in DNA: TGCGCCAGTTGCCGGGACAGGGGCCCCGGGGCTAATGAAAAACTGTTTTTT.

The gene calls are TRBV4-1 and TRBJ1-4, with D possibly being TRBD1 (5 bases). This CDR3 region has 17 residues. Germline loops: CDR1 MGHRA, CDR2 YSYEKL. The germline V and J ends were trimmed by 0 bases and 8 bases, with 19 bases remaining between them. Here the CDR3 reads CASSQDLIGGRDEKLFF. CDR3 DNA: TGCGCCAGCAGCCAAGATCTTATCGGGGGTAGGGACGAAAAACTGTTTTTT.

This sequence joins TRBV10-3 and TRBJ2-5; 7 bases line up with TRBD2. CDR3 size: 14 residues. V was clipped by 3 bases and J by 9 bases; unmatched bases: 10. Germline loops: CDR1 ENHRY, CDR2 SYGVKD. CDR3: CAISDAGAPEAQYF. CDR3 DNA sequence: TGTGCCATCAGTGACGCGGGAGCCCCCGAGGCCCAGTACTTC.